These 5 T cell receptor beta chains share one sample of origin, sequenced in a study of T cells in tuberculosis. Here immunoSEQ multiplex PCR was the method, and the copy in TCRdb shows in-frame clones only, minus some. This sample has 45,000 or so clones, with 95% found just once. Specimen: PBMCs. The receptors here all came from a donor aged 10-30 years with latent tuberculosis or without tuberculosis infection.

The chain recombines TRBV28 with TRBJ1-3, with a possible D match to TRBD1 (6 bases). Trimming stripped 7 bases from V and 2 bases from J, with 12 bases between. The CDR3 totals 14 residues. Per germline, CDR1 MDHEN and CDR2 SYDVKM. CDR3 DNA sequence: TGTGCCAGCATCGAACAGGGTCCTGGAAACACCATATATTTT. Residues: CASIEQGPGNTIYF.

The chain has TRBV18 and TRBJ2-7; 8 positions match TRBD1. The CDR3 length is 14 residues. V dropped 4 bases and J dropped 6; count of bases not matched to a gene: 8. Germline V gives CDR1 KGHSH, CDR2 LQKENI. The chain's CDR3 is CASSLGTGGIEQYF. As DNA, the CDR3 is TGTGCCAGCTCACTGGGGACAGGCGGGATCGAGCAGTACTTC.

This chain connects TRBV19 to TRBJ1-6, with D possibly matching TRBD1 (5 bases). Germline assignment: CDR1 LNHDA and CDR2 SQIVND (reference sequence). The CDR3 length is 15 residues. Deletions cut 8 bases from V and 10 bases from J, with 21 bases between. The CDR3 loop reads CASSSSQGSRSPLHF. CDR3 DNA: TGTGCCAGTTCTTCATCCCAGGGTTCTCGGTCACCCCTCCACTTT.

The V and J genes are TRBV14 and TRBJ2-1; the match to TRBD2 covers 11 bases. CDR1 is SGHDN and CDR2 is FVKESK in the germline V gene. V lost 0 bases and J lost 7; bases outside the gene matches: 8. The CDR3 has 17 residues. CDR3 protein: CASSQDISGGAGNEQFF. The DNA of the CDR3 is TGTGCCAGCAGCCAAGACATTAGCGGGGGGGCCGGTAATGAGCAGTTCTTC.

This chain connects TRBV9 to TRBJ1-1, with 7 positions matching TRBD1. J lost 0 bases, V lost 3 bases, and 8 bases had no gene match. This CDR3 region has 16 residues. Germline lookup yields CDR1 SGDLS and CDR2 YYNGEE. DNA of the CDR3: TGTGCCAGCAGCGGGCGGGACAGCAATCTGAACACTGAAGCTTTCTTT. Amino acid sequence: CASSGRDSNLNTEAFF.